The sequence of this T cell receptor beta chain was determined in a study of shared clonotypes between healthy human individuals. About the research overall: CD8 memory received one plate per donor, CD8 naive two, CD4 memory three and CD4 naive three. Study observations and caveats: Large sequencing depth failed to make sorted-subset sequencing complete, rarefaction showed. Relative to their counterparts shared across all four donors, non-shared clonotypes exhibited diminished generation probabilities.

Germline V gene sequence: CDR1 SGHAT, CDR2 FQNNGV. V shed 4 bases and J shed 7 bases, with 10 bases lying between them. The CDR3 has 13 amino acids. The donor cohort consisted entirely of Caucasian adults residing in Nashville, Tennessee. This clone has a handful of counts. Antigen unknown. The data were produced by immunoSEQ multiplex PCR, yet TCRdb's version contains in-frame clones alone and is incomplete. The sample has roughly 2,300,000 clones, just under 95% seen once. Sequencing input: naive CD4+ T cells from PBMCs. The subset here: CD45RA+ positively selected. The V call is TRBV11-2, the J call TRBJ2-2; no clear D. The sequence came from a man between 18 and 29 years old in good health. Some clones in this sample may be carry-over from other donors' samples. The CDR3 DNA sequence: TGTGCCAGCAGCTCGACGAGTTTCGGGGAGCTGTTTTTT. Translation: CASSSTSFGELFF.